This is a list of T cell receptor beta chains from one sample in a study of T cells in localized non-small cell lung cancer. Using immunoSEQ multiplex PCR, the repertoire was profiled, and TCRdb retains in-frame clones only, with some absent. Of 26,000 or so clones in the sample, roughly 90% were seen once. The specimen was peripheral blood, collected before any cancer treatment. Receptors originate from a female donor older than 55 with stage I lung adenocarcinoma. CDR3s include the opening cysteine and the closing phenylalanine or tryptophan. The D gene is left open where the match is weak. Size is stated for part of the rows, as once, few or many counts, or as a class when the clone is expanded.

- 15 TRBJ2-7 TRBV5-1 TRBD1 CASSSWDRGGYEQYF TGCGCCAGCAGCTCCTGGGACAGGGGAGGTTACGAGCAGTACTTC
- 16 TRBJ1-1 TRBV11-2 - CASSLMFVGPNTEAFF TGTGCCAGCAGCTTGATGTTTGTGGGGCCGAACACTGAAGCTTTCTTT
medium-sized 18 TRBJ1-2 TRBV7-2 - CASSSRLIRGTANYGYTF TGTGCCAGCAGCTCCCGGCTCATCAGGGGAACGGCTAACTATGGCTACACCTTC
few 12 TRBJ2-7 TRBV11-3 - CASSLGAGEQYF TGTGCCAGCAGCTTAGGCGCAGGCGAGCAGTACTTC
- 16 TRBJ2-3 TRBV7-2 - CAGIALATGGADTQYF TGTGCCGGAATTGCTCTCGCAACAGGTGGTGCAGATACGCAGTATTTT
- 16 TRBJ2-1 TRBV27 - CASRQGFGGHYNEQFF TGTGCCAGCAGACAAGGGTTTGGAGGGCATTACAATGAGCAGTTCTTC
medium-sized 13 TRBJ2-7 TRBV19 - CASSIGPSYEQYF TGTGCCAGTAGTATAGGACCGAGCTACGAGCAGTACTTC
- 14 TRBJ2-2 TRBV2 - CASNQGPTAGELFF TGTGCCAGCAATCAGGGGCCTACAGCCGGGGAGCTGTTTTTT
- 13 TRBJ2-7 TRBV6-5 - CATGEPGTYEQYF TGTGCCACCGGAGAACCGGGGACCTACGAGCAGTACTTC
- 13 TRBJ2-3 TRBV6-1 - CASIENVPDTQYF TGTGCCAGCATCGAGAATGTTCCAGATACGCAGTATTTT
- 15 TRBJ2-3 TRBV30 - CAWSARRFSTDTQYF TGTGCCTGGAGTGCCCGGCGGTTTAGCACAGATACGCAGTATTTT
once 11 TRBJ2-2 TRBV2 - CASMGTGELFF TGTGCCAGCATGGGCACCGGGGAGCTGTTTTTT
- 13 TRBJ1-1 TRBV28 - CASSRAAVTEAFF TGTGCCAGCAGTCGGGCGGCAGTAACTGAAGCTTTCTTT
- 13 TRBJ2-5 TRBV19 - CASSIKGAGTQYF TGTGCCAGTAGTATTAAGGGCGCAGGGACCCAGTACTTC
- 16 TRBJ2-3 TRBV30 TRBD2 CAWSVRTSGGTDTQYF TGTGCCTGGAGTGTTAGGACTAGCGGGGGCACAGATACGCAGTATTTT
- 14 TRBJ2-7 TRBV5-4 - CASSQGLDNYEQYF TGCGCCAGCAGCCAGGGACTGGACAATTACGAGCAGTACTTC
- 14 TRBJ1-2 TRBV18 - CASSPGTEGYGYTF TGTGCCAGCTCACCTGGAACAGAGGGCTATGGCTACACCTTC
- 15 TRBJ2-7 TRBV19 TRBD1 CASSLQGIGAYEQYF TGTGCCAGTAGTCTACAGGGGATTGGGGCCTACGAGCAGTACTTC
few 15 TRBJ1-1 TRBV19 - CAGRESGSMNTEAFF TGTGCCGGGAGAGAGAGTGGGAGTATGAACACTGAAGCTTTCTTT
- 14 TRBJ1-3 TRBV7-9 - CASSLAGSGNTIYF TGTGCCAGCAGCTTAGCGGGATCTGGAAACACCATATATTTT
- 15 TRBJ1-2 TRBV4-1 - CASSQGQQTNYGYTF TGCGCCAGCAGCCAAGGACAGCAGACTAACTATGGCTACACCTTC
- 14 TRBJ1-1 TRBV19 - CASSPPLVLTEAFF TGTGCCAGTAGCCCTCCCCTCGTTCTTACTGAAGCTTTCTTT
- 15 TRBJ1-1 TRBV11-3 - CASSLVRGAGTEAFF TGTGCCAGCAGCTTAGTACGGGGTGCGGGCACTGAAGCTTTCTTT
- 15 TRBJ1-4 TRBV6-1 - CASSEIGLGQEKLFF TGTGCCAGCAGTGAAATTGGGTTAGGGCAGGAAAAACTGTTTTTT
- 14 TRBJ1-2 TRBV5-1 - CASSLTGQTAGYTF TGCGCCAGCAGCTTAACCGGTCAAACCGCAGGCTACACCTTC
- 13 TRBJ1-1 TRBV19 - CASSIEANTEAFF TGTGCCAGTAGTATAGAGGCTAACACTGAAGCTTTCTTT
- 13 TRBJ1-4 TRBV5-1 - CASRVGSNEKLFF TGCGCCAGCAGAGTGGGGTCTAATGAAAAACTGTTTTTT
- 15 TRBJ2-1 TRBV6-1 TRBD2 CASSEGGLGFNEQFF TGTGCCAGCAGTGAAGGTGGACTAGGATTCAATGAGCAGTTCTTC
once 15 TRBJ1-2 TRBV6-1 - CASSARWGENYGYTF TGTGCCAGCAGTGCCAGGTGGGGGGAGAACTATGGCTACACCTTC
- 14 TRBJ1-1 TRBV19 - CASNSPGMNTEAFF TGTGCCAGTAATTCTCCAGGAATGAACACTGAAGCTTTCTTT
few 16 TRBJ1-1 TRBV18 - CASSPQAGPMNTEAFF TGTGCCAGCTCACCACAGGCGGGGCCGATGAACACTGAAGCTTTCTTT
- 13 TRBJ2-7 TRBV29-1 - CSVVIGPTYEQYF TGCAGCGTTGTAATAGGCCCCACCTACGAGCAGTACTTC
- 17 TRBJ2-7 TRBV9 TRBD1 CASSVGQGTLIPYEQYF TGTGCCAGCAGCGTTGGACAGGGAACCCTCATACCCTACGAGCAGTACTTC
- 18 TRBJ2-2 TRBV11-1 - CASSPRLAGVADTGELFF TGTGCCAGCAGCCCAAGACTAGCAGGGGTGGCCGACACCGGGGAGCTGTTTTTT
- 14 TRBJ2-1 TRBV5-8 - CASSRERIYNEQFF TGTGCCAGCAGCCGAGAACGGATTTACAATGAGCAGTTCTTC
- 14 TRBJ2-2 TRBV4-1 TRBD1 CASSRGRDNGELFF TGCGCCAGCAGCAGGGGGCGCGACAACGGGGAGCTGTTTTTT
- 17 TRBJ1-2 TRBV5-1 TRBD1 CASSSSETGSYGGGYTF TGCGCCAGCAGCTCTTCCGAGACAGGGTCCTACGGGGGTGGCTACACCTTC
- 14 TRBJ2-1 TRBV10-3 - CAISDSGTYNEQFF TGTGCCATCAGTGACTCGGGAACCTACAATGAGCAGTTCTTC
- 14 TRBJ1-4 TRBV6-1 TRBD1 CASSGDRGPEKLFF TGTGCCAGCAGTGGGGACAGGGGGCCTGAAAAACTGTTTTTT
- 14 TRBJ2-5 TRBV11-2 - CASSPLKGRETQYF TGTGCCAGCAGCCCCCTTAAGGGCAGGGAGACCCAGTACTTC
- 14 TRBJ2-4 TRBV7-8 - CASSLDSKVDIQYF TGTGCCAGCAGCTTAGACAGTAAGGTTGACATTCAGTACTTC
- 16 TRBJ2-1 TRBV14 TRBD1 CASSPGQGNDHNEQFF TGTGCCAGCAGCCCGGGACAGGGGAACGATCACAATGAGCAGTTCTTC
few 18 TRBJ2-5 TRBV5-1 - CASSPGGGTGGGQETQYF TGCGCCAGCAGCCCAGGGGGAGGGACAGGTGGAGGGCAAGAGACCCAGTACTTC
- 13 TRBJ1-1 TRBV6-1 TRBD1 CASRGGQATEAFF TGTGCCAGCAGGGGGGGACAGGCGACTGAAGCTTTCTTT
- 14 TRBJ2-1 TRBV5-4 - CASHPSTNYNEQFF TGTGCCAGCCATCCCAGCACGAACTACAATGAGCAGTTCTTC
- 12 TRBJ2-7 TRBV5-5 TRBD1 CASSLADRAEYF TGTGCCAGCAGCTTGGCCGACAGGGCTGAGTACTTC
once 14 TRBJ2-7 TRBV21-1 - CASSVRREAHEQYF TGTGCCAGCAGCGTACGCAGGGAGGCCCACGAGCAGTACTTC
once 13 TRBJ1-3 TRBV19 - CASSISRGNTIYF TGTGCCAGTAGTATAAGCAGGGGAAACACCATATATTTT
once 15 TRBJ1-2 TRBV7-2 - CASSPGPTGNYGYTF TGTGCCAGCAGCCCCGGACCGACAGGTAACTATGGCTACACCTTC
- 15 TRBJ2-7 TRBV27 - CASSSSGRSSYEQYF TGTGCCAGCAGCTCCTCGGGACGGAGCTCCTACGAGCAGTACTTC
- 14 TRBJ1-5 TRBV6-1 - CASSENSSNQPQHF TGTGCCAGCAGTGAAAACAGTAGCAATCAGCCCCAGCATTTT
few 15 TRBJ1-1 TRBV2 TRBD1 CASRGDRGRNTEAFF TGTGCCAGCAGGGGGGACAGGGGGCGCAACACTGAAGCTTTCTTT
- 13 TRBJ1-5 TRBV30 - CAWSVGGDQPQHF TGTGCTTGGAGCGTAGGGGGGGATCAGCCCCAGCATTTT
- 14 TRBJ1-2 TRBV18 - CASSPARPGGGYTF TGTGCCAGCTCACCAGCGAGGCCGGGGGGCGGCTACACCTTC
- 15 TRBJ1-3 TRBV9 - CASSTHPSSGNTIYF TGTGCCAGCAGCACACACCCGAGCTCTGGAAACACCATATATTTT